The next 23 T cell receptor beta chains were all read from a single sample in a study of blood T cells in healthy people across ages. A second PCR, run for about 6 to 11 cycles, used a sample-barcoded 5' primer plus a J-beta primer mix. Via MiXCR, TCRdb re-called the 5' RACE reads, giving one row per CDR3 protein. In the table there are roughly 800,000 distinct CDR3 sequences, about 25% of which are singletons. This sample was shared with a second study, whose subject was T cells of mothers and their children.

Material for sequencing was blood. Receptor source: a boy aged 5-17 years in good health.

The chain couples TRBV11-2 to TRBJ1-2, with D possibly being TRBD1 (5 bases). The CDR3 length is 15 residues. The V gene lost 5 bases and the J gene lost 7 bases, with 20 bases spanning the gap. Germline assignment: CDR1 SGHAT and CDR2 FQNNGV. The CDR3 coding sequence is TGTGCCAGCAGCCCTATTGGAGGGGAGCGGGGTGGCTACACCTTC. The encoded protein is CASSPIGGERGGYTF. Together with reference TRBV11-2 and TRBJ1-2, the CDR3 gives the full variable domain: EAGVAQSPRYKIIEKRQSVAFWCNPISGHATLYWYQQILGQGPKLLIQFQNNGVVDDSQLPKDRFSAERLKGVDSTLKIQPAKLEDSAVYLCASSPIGGERGGYTFGSGTRLTVV.

V and J are TRBV27 and TRBJ2-7, with D possibly TRBD1 on 7 matching bases. Germline V gene sequence: CDR1 MNHEY, CDR2 SMNVEV (reference sequence). Trimming pared 5 bases from V and 7 bases from J, leaving 24 bases between. The CDR3 runs to 16 residues. The CDR3 loop reads CASSTGTEGIRGEQYF. CDR3 DNA sequence: TGTGCCAGCAGTACCGGGACAGAGGGAATACGGGGGGAGCAGTACTTC.

The chain recombines TRBV3-1 with TRBJ1-1; no clear D gene. Looked up from germline, CDR1 is LGHDT and CDR2 is YNNKEL (reference sequence). CDR3 length equals 16 residues. Trimming removed 0 bases from V and 3 bases from J, with 14 bases in between. The CDR3 protein is CASSQDRSSYYTEAFF. CDR3 in DNA: TGTGCCAGCAGCCAAGATCGGAGCAGTTACTACACTGAAGCTTTCTTT.

This clonotype was seen a few times. V gene TRBV7-2 combines with J gene TRBJ2-3; 16 bases are shared with TRBD2. Trimming removed 1 base from V and 6 bases from J; junction bases left unmatched: 13. This CDR3 is 20 amino acids long. The germline CDR1 and CDR2 sequences are SGHTA and FQGNSA. In DNA, the CDR3 is TGTGCCAGCAGCTTAGTACTCCCGGGACTAGCGGGGGGGCTTGTTGATACGCAGTATTTT. Translating gives CASSLVLPGLAGGLVDTQYF.

The chain links TRBV4-3 to TRBJ2-1; D is ambiguous. With 6 bases removed from V and 0 bases from J, the gap between germline ends came to 12 bases. Germline lookup yields CDR1 LGHNA and CDR2 YSLEER. The CDR3 has 15 residues. For the CDR3, the DNA is TGCGCCAGCAGACCCGGGTCGAACTCCTACAATGAGCAGTTCTTC. Translating gives CASRPGSNSYNEQFF.

This clonotype was detected a few times. The chain combines TRBV30 with TRBJ2-1; D gene uncertain. Germline values: CDR1 GTSNPN, CDR2 SVGIG (reference sequence). The CDR3 loop spans 13 amino acids. V was pared by 1 base and J by 6 bases, with 10 bases between. The CDR3 reads CAWSAYRGNEQFF. The CDR3 nucleotides read TGTGCCTGGAGTGCCTACCGTGGCAATGAGCAGTTCTTC.

The rearrangement joins TRBV9 to TRBJ2-3; TRBD2 matches at 13 bases. V gave up 1 base and J gave up 1 base; unmatched junction bases: 3. Per the germline V gene, CDR1 is SGDLS and CDR2 is YYNGEE. The CDR3 has 17 residues. Written as DNA, the CDR3 is TGTGCCAGCAGCGTACGCGGACTAGCGGGGGGCACAGATACGCAGTATTTT. This sequence encodes CASSVRGLAGGTDTQYF.

This clonotype showed up just a few times. The chain couples TRBV7-2 to TRBJ2-3; 10 nucleotides match TRBD2. CDR3 size: 16 residues. The ends lost 2 bases at V and 4 bases at J; junction bases unmatched: 6. Looked up from germline, CDR1 is SGHTA and CDR2 is FQGNSA. DNA for the CDR3: TGTGCCAGCAGCTTAAGGCTAGCGGGGGCTGCAGATACGCAGTATTTT. This encodes CASSLRLAGAADTQYF.

CDR3 DNA: TGCAGCGTTACGGACAGGCTCGGTTCACTCTCTGGGGCCAACGTCCTGACTTTC. Its protein product is CSVTDRLGSLSGANVLTF. J is TRBJ2-6 and V is TRBV29-1; TRBD1 agrees at 7 bases. The CDR3 spans 18 residues. Trimming cost V 5 bases and J 0 bases; bases outside gene matches: 13. Looked up from germline, CDR1 is SQVTM and CDR2 is ANQGSEA.

The chain uses TRBV11-2 and TRBJ2-5; D call uncertain. With the DNA end fitting TRBJ2-7 better, the J assignment may be wrong. CDR1 is SGHAT and CDR2 is FQNNGV in the germline V gene. The CDR3 totals 14 residues. CDR3 in DNA: TGTGCCAGCAGCTTAGTTGCCAGAAGCTACGAGCAGTACTTC. Amino acids: CASSLVARSYEQYF.

This clonotype was seen a few times. J is TRBJ2-3 and V is TRBV7-9; 8 nucleotides align to TRBD1. J was trimmed by 0 bases and V by 4 bases; bases with no gene match: 6. CDR1 and CDR2 (germline): SEHNR, FQNEAQ (reference sequence). CDR3 size: 16 residues. The CDR3 DNA sequence: TGTGCCAGCAGCTCGGGACAGGCCTTTAGCACAGATACGCAGTATTTT. Protein sequence: CASSSGQAFSTDTQYF. Full variable domain (missing parts from reference TRBV7-9 and TRBJ2-3): DTGVSQNPRHKITKRGQNVTFRCDPISEHNRLYWYRQTLGQGPEFLTYFQNEAQLEKSRLLSDRFSAERPKGSFSTLEIQRTEQGDSAMYLCASSSGQAFSTDTQYFGPGTRLTVL.

V is TRBV7-9 and J is TRBJ2-7; 9 bases map to TRBD1. The germline V gene has CDR1 SEHNR and CDR2 FQNEAQ (reference sequence). V dropped 5 bases and J dropped 6; count of bases not matched to a gene: 8. CDR3 length equals 14 residues. DNA for the CDR3: TGTGCCAGCAGCCTGGACACAGGGGGCGGCGAGCAGTACTTC. It yields the protein CASSLDTGGGEQYF.

V is TRBV29-1 and J is TRBJ2-7; maybe TRBD2 (7 bases). Trimming left V 5 bases short and J 6 bases short, with 14 bases between. The CDR3 extends over 12 amino acids. The germline CDR1 and CDR2 sequences are SQVTM and ANQGSEA. The CDR3 sequence is CSVSPGGAEQYF. The CDR3 DNA reads TGCAGCGTTTCCCCTGGGGGGGCCGAGCAGTACTTC.

The genes are TRBV7-2 and TRBJ2-3, with 8 bases aligning to TRBD2. The CDR3 runs 18 residues. Germline V CDR1 and CDR2: SGHTA, FQGNSA. The V gene end was trimmed by 1 base and the J gene end by 6 bases; junction bases not matched to a gene: 15. As DNA, the CDR3 is TGTGCCAGCAGCTTAGGAACACTAGCGGTTGGGTTTTTGGATACGCAGTATTTT. This codes for CASSLGTLAVGFLDTQYF.

The V gene is TRBV20-1, the J gene TRBJ1-1, with 9 bases fitting TRBD1. Losses at the gene ends were 5 bases for V and 7 bases for J; bases not matched to a gene: 8. Germline CDR1 reads DFQATT; CDR2 reads SNEGSKA (reference sequence). The CDR3 loop spans 13 amino acids. DNA of the CDR3: TGCAGTGCTCCACGACAGGGGGTGAGTGAAGCTTTCTTT. Amino acids: CSAPRQGVSEAFF.

The chain uses TRBV7-9 and TRBJ2-3; D is unclear. The CDR3 covers 11 residues. Germline V CDR1 and CDR2: SEHNR, FQNEAQ (reference sequence). V dropped 3 bases and J dropped 6 bases, with 4 bases sitting between them. The CDR3 is CASSFDDTQYF. CDR3 DNA: TGTGCCAGCAGCTTCGACGATACGCAGTATTTT.

The chain uses TRBV20-1 and TRBJ1-6, with 8 bases fitting TRBD1. There are 14 residues in the CDR3. CDR1 is DFQATT and CDR2 is SNEGSKA in the germline V gene (reference sequence). Losses at the gene ends were 6 bases for V and 9 bases for J; bases not matched to a gene: 10. CDR3 nucleotides: TGCAGTGCACTAGAAACAGGGGGGGGTTCACCCCTCCACTTT. It yields the protein CSALETGGGSPLHF.

Ten or more counts support this clonotype. The chain links TRBV6-6 to TRBJ1-2; perhaps TRBD1 as D (6 bases). The V gene lost 5 bases and the J gene lost 8 bases, with 9 bases spanning the gap. Germline V lookup: CDR1 MNHNY, CDR2 SVGAGI (reference sequence). The CDR3 has 11 residues. The CDR3 DNA sequence: TGTGCCAGCAGTCAGGGGTTCGGCTACACCTTC. Translating gives CASSQGFGYTF.

In the case of this clonotype: Germline and junction disagree at one end, which may indicate a read error. V is TRBV14 and J is TRBJ1-2; possibly TRBD1 for D (6 bases). Germline assignment: CDR1 SGHDN and CDR2 FVKESK. This CDR3 comprises 15 residues. For the CDR3, the DNA is TGTGCCAGCAGCCAAGTGGACAGATCTAACTATGACTACACCTTC. Its protein product is CASSQVDRSNYDYTF.

This clonotype was recorded a few times. The V gene is TRBV7-6, the J gene TRBJ2-7, with a tentative D call TRBD2 (6 bases). V gave up 4 bases and J gave up 3 bases, with 16 bases separating them. Germline CDR1 SGHVS, CDR2 FNYEAQ. The CDR3 has 15 amino acids. The CDR3 region is CASSSGDGRYYEQYF. CDR3 bases: TGTGCCAGCAGCTCGGGGGACGGGAGATACTACGAGCAGTACTTC.

J is TRBJ2-7 and V is TRBV27; 9 positions match TRBD2. The germline V gene encodes CDR1 MNHEY and CDR2 SMNVEV (reference sequence). CDR3 length: 15 residues. V trimming: 6 bases; J trimming: 0 bases; junction bases outside the gene matches: 6. The CDR3 protein is CASRQTSGFSYEQYF. CDR3 DNA sequence: TGTGCCAGCAGGCAGACTAGCGGTTTCTCCTACGAGCAGTACTTC.

The chain recombines TRBV4-2 with TRBJ1-1, with D hard to call. This CDR3 is built from 14 residues. Germline V gene sequence: CDR1 LGHNA, CDR2 YNFKEQ. V dropped 1 base and J dropped 7 bases, with 13 bases sitting between them. CDR3 amino acids: CASSQGFRESEAFF. The CDR3 nucleotides are TGTGCCAGCAGCCAAGGCTTTAGAGAGAGTGAAGCTTTCTTT.

This clonotype came up many times. V is TRBV20-1 and J is TRBJ2-7, with 8 bases lining up with TRBD1. Germline V gives CDR1 DFQATT, CDR2 SNEGSKA (reference sequence). CDR3 length: 12 residues. V trimming: 3 bases; J trimming: 2 bases; junction bases outside the gene matches: 0. The CDR3 nucleotides are TGCAGTGCTAGGACAGGGGCCTACGAGCAGTACTTC. This sequence encodes CSARTGAYEQYF.